This TCR beta chain was found in a study of OX40 agonist ivuxolimab in advanced cancers. General notes on the study: Ivuxolimab was an agonistic, fully human IgG2 monoclonal antibody directed against OX40 (CD134), a costimulatory receptor. Intravenous ivuxolimab was administered to patients every 2 weeks at six dose levels: 0.01, 0.1, 0.3, 1.5, 3 and 10 mg/kg. Of the approximately 53 patients in dose escalation, some 20 had hepatocellular carcinoma, around 15 had melanoma, 9 had renal cell carcinoma and 9 had head and neck cancer. In the dose-escalation cohort, 82.7% of patients were male, and the mean age was approximately 55 years, with a range of about 20 to 90. Prior anti-PD-1, anti-PD-L1 or anti-CTLA-4 therapy was permitted, and checkpoint inhibitors had been received by less than 45% of dose-escalation patients. Partial responses were achieved by three dose-escalation patients, of whom one had hepatocellular carcinoma and two had cutaneous melanoma. Peripheral TCRbeta sequencing was intended to test whether TCR sequence diversity was altered and clonal T-cell expansion was caused by ivuxolimab. The paper reports the monotherapy dose-escalation portion (N ≈ 50 patients) of the phase I ivuxolimab trial. The investigation overall reported the following: Low levels of normalized T-cell clonal expansion were also shown by some nonresponding patients. Antigen specificity was not determined for the clonally expanded peripheral T cells. After ivuxolimab, more expanded clones were found on average in CD8+ T cells than in CD4+ T cells. Partial responders in the 0.1-3.0 mg/kg groups had among the lowest normalized peripheral clonal expansion, especially among CD8+ T cells. At doses from 0.1 to 3.0 mg/kg, clonal expansion was seen in both CD4+ and CD8+ blood T cells between baseline and week 6.

Taken from cysteine to phenylalanine, the CDR3 has 15 residues. This entry keeps only the CDR3 DNA: 45 bases, framed from base 1. V drops 6 bases and J drops 5 bases, leaving 17 bases in between. The CDR1 and CDR2 encoded by the germline V gene are MNHNS and SASEGT. As concerns this clone: Its antigen is still unknown. Base qualities are missing; no much larger clone stands one base away.

The trial excluded patients who had a history of autoimmune disease or were on systemic immunosuppression. Peripheral blood for TCR sequencing was collected from all dose cohorts at baseline, on cycle 4 day 1, and on cycle 7 day 1. The samples were taken from a phase I, first-in-human, multicenter, open-label dose-escalation trial of ivuxolimab. Adults with locally advanced or metastatic head and neck squamous cell, hepatocellular, melanoma or renal cell carcinoma were enrolled in the trial. Before TCR sequencing, CD4+ and CD8+ T cells were separately sorted from peripheral blood. Genomic DNA was extracted from sorted cells for sequencing of the TCRbeta CDR3 region. The immunoSEQ Assay was used to sequence the TCRbeta CDR3 regions. TCRdb stores this immuneACCESS table with in-frame sequences only. Part of the clones is absent; in the studies checked, under half of the shortfall reflects unresolved V genes, and no reason is known for the rest. This sample is represented by about 93,000 clones; around 90% of them were singletons. In total, the top ten clones hold 0.45% to 0.55% of the sample.

The rearrangement combines TRBV6-1 with TRBJ1-5; the D gene is perhaps TRBD1, from 5 matching bases. Sequences were derived from CD4+ or CD8+ T cells sorted from blood, sampled in a trial of the OX40 agonist ivuxolimab. The sequence derives from an adult with an advanced solid tumor such as melanoma, head and neck, liver or kidney cancer. In nucleotide form, the sequence is TGTGCCAGCAGCTTCGCGGGGGGGAACCATCAGCCCCAGCATTTT. This is translated as CASSFAGGNHQPQHF.